The 19 T cell receptor beta chains in this list originate from one sample, sequenced in a study of cytomegalovirus exposure and HLA in healthy donors. Researchers ran the PCR with 60 Vbeta and 13 Jbeta primers. Only in-frame clones appear in the TCRdb table, and some are missing; sequencing was by immunoSEQ multiplex PCR. The table records 170,000 or so clones, 80% of them present only once. Material: PBMCs. All receptors come from a woman aged 45-59 years in good health and CMV-seropositive.

The chain recombines TRBV5-1 with TRBJ2-7; no clear D. The V and J ends lost 7 bases and 0 bases respectively, with 14 bases between them. The CDR3 totals 14 residues. The germline V gene has CDR1 SGHRS and CDR2 YFSETQ. CDR3 sequence reads: CASPRAYLSYEQYF. The CDR3 DNA is TGCGCCAGCCCTAGAGCGTACCTCTCCTACGAGCAGTACTTC.

The V gene is TRBV9, the J gene TRBJ2-1; D might be TRBD1 (5 bases). The length of the CDR3 is 13 residues. The germline V and J ends were trimmed by 2 bases and 7 bases, with 10 bases remaining between them. CDR1 SGDLS and CDR2 YYNGEE come from the germline V gene. CDR3 DNA: TGTGCCAGCAGCGTGGCAGGGTCTAATGAGCAGTTCTTC. As protein: CASSVAGSNEQFF. Full variable domain (missing parts from reference TRBV9 and TRBJ2-1): DSGVTQTPKHLITATGQRVTLRCSPRSGDLSVYWYQQSLDQGLQFLIQYYNGEERAKGNILERFSAQQFPDLHSELNLSSLELGDSALYFCASSVAGSNEQFFGPGTRLTVL.

For the CDR3, the DNA is TGTGCCAGCAGTTACTCGGACACCCCCTACGAGCAGTACTTC. Its protein is CASSYSDTPYEQYF. The genes are TRBV6-6 and TRBJ2-7; tentatively, D is TRBD1 (5 bases). Germline V gene data show CDR1 as MNHNY and CDR2 as SVGAGI (reference sequence). V shed 0 bases and J shed 2 bases, with 8 bases lying between them. The CDR3 consists of 14 residues.

Only a few counts were recorded for this clone. The chain carries TRBV5-4 and TRBJ2-2; 7 bases are shared with TRBD2. The CDR3 sequence is 15 residues long. Unmatched junction bases numbered 10, after V lost 4 bases and J lost 7 bases. Germline CDR1 SGHNT, CDR2 YYREEE (reference sequence). CDR3 loop: CASSPSAGADGELFF. CDR3 bases: TGTGCCAGCAGCCCGTCTGCGGGAGCGGACGGGGAGCTGTTTTTT.

V is TRBV10-3 and J is TRBJ1-3; D gene uncertain. The CDR3 extends over 13 amino acids. Trimming stripped 8 bases from V and 1 base from J, with 9 bases between. The V gene's germline CDR1 is ENHRY and CDR2 SYGVKD. For the CDR3, the DNA is TGTGCCATCGGGGAGGGTTCTGGAAACACCATATATTTT. It translates to CAIGEGSGNTIYF.

The rearrangement uses TRBV2 and TRBJ2-1; 12 bases are shared with TRBD2. After removal of 5 bases from V and 2 bases from J, the junction contained 1 base not matched to a gene. In germline, CDR1 is SNHLY, CDR2 FYNNEI. CDR3 length: 15 residues. The CDR3 DNA reads TGTGCCAGCAGTAGACTAGCGGGGGCCTACAATGAGCAGTTCTTC. This translates into CASSRLAGAYNEQFF.

This chain connects TRBV7-9 to TRBJ1-6, with a possible D match to TRBD1 (6 bases). The CDR3 has 15 residues. In germline, CDR1 is SEHNR, CDR2 FQNEAQ (reference sequence). The V gene lost 3 bases and the J gene lost 7 bases, with 13 bases spanning the gap. The CDR3 DNA follows: TGTGCCAGCAGCTTGGACTGGGGGCTGAATTCACCCCTCCACTTT. Protein product: CASSLDWGLNSPLHF. Based on the CDR3 plus reference TRBV7-9 and TRBJ1-6, the full variable domain is DTGVSQNPRHKITKRGQNVTFRCDPISEHNRLYWYRQTLGQGPEFLTYFQNEAQLEKSRLLSDRFSAERPKGSFSTLEIQRTEQGDSAMYLCASSLDWGLNSPLHFGNGTRLTVT.

This chain joins TRBV5-1 and TRBJ1-5, with D unclear. The CDR3 covers 12 residues. V lost 0 bases and J lost 6, with 4 bases in between. Germline CDR1 and CDR2: SGHRS and YFSETQ. The CDR3 here is CASSLVAQPQHF. The CDR3 DNA reads TGCGCCAGCAGCTTGGTGGCTCAGCCCCAGCATTTT.

This clone was counted only a few times. The rearrangement uses TRBV5-1 and TRBJ2-7; TRBD1 agrees at 8 bases. The germline V gene has CDR1 SGHRS and CDR2 YFSETQ. This CDR3 is 16 amino acids long. The J segment lost 0 bases and the V segment lost 4 bases, leaving 9 bases of the junction unmatched. The CDR3 sequence is CASSPGGTRSSYEQYF. CDR3 nucleotide sequence: TGCGCCAGCAGCCCAGGGGGCACTAGGAGCTCCTACGAGCAGTACTTC.

There are a few counts of this clone. The chain is built from TRBV6-5 and TRBJ2-7; weak D call: TRBD2 (6 bases). Looked up from germline, CDR1 is MNHEY and CDR2 is SVGAGI. The CDR3 runs to 16 residues. Trimming took 0 bases from V and 2 from J, leaving 14 bases between them. The CDR3 DNA follows: TGTGCCAGCAGTTACTCACGGGGGAAAACCACCTACGAGCAGTACTTC. Translated: CASSYSRGKTTYEQYF.

This clone turned up a few times. J is TRBJ2-5 and V is TRBV2, with D possibly TRBD2 on 6 matching bases. CDR1 and CDR2 from the germline V gene are SNHLY and FYNNEI. Trimming left V 7 bases short and J 2 bases short, with 11 bases between. The CDR3 extends over 13 amino acids. The CDR3 reads CASNAGSQETQYF. CDR3 sequence (DNA): TGTGCCAGCAATGCGGGGAGTCAAGAGACCCAGTACTTC. Drawing the rest from reference TRBV2 and TRBJ2-5, the complete variable domain is EPEVTQTPSHQVTQMGQEVILRCVPISNHLYFYWYRQILGQKVEFLVSFYNNEISEKSEIFDDQFSVERPDGSNFTLKIRSTKLEDSAMYFCASNAGSQETQYFGPGTRLLVL.

The J gene is TRBJ2-5, the V gene TRBV15, with D unclear. The V gene's germline CDR1 is LNHNV and CDR2 YYDKDF (reference sequence). The length of the CDR3 is 13 residues. Between the trimmed V and J ends, which lost 1 base and 4 bases, there was a span of 7 bases. CDR3 DNA: TGTGCCACCAGCAGAGCTGCAGGAGAGACCCAGTACTTC. Encoded protein: CATSRAAGETQYF.

V usage is TRBV30 and J usage is TRBJ2-5; a weak D match, TRBD1 (5 bases). The CDR3 runs 14 residues. The germline CDR1 and CDR2 sequences are GTSNPN and SVGIG (reference sequence). Trimming shortened V by 0 bases and J by 5 bases, and 13 bases separated the two germline ends. The CDR3 coding sequence is TGTGCCTGGAGTGTAAGGGCAGGGCGGGAGACCCAGTACTTC. Protein sequence: CAWSVRAGRETQYF.

The chain recombines TRBV27 with TRBJ2-2; D possibly corresponds to TRBD1 (6 bases). CDR3 length: 15 residues. Germline V lookup: CDR1 MNHEY, CDR2 SMNVEV (reference sequence). The V gene lost 2 bases and the J gene lost 8 bases, with 15 bases spanning the gap. CDR3 DNA sequence: TGTGCCAGCAGTTTAAGGGACACCTCGTTTGGGGAGCTGTTTTTT. Protein: CASSLRDTSFGELFF.

This chain uses TRBV6-5 with TRBJ1-6; D might be TRBD1 (5 bases). The CDR3 has 16 residues. Looked up from germline, CDR1 is MNHEY and CDR2 is SVGAGI. Trimming took off 0 bases at V and 7 bases at J, with 13 bases between the two ends. Written as DNA, the CDR3 is TGTGCCAGCAGTTACTCAGAACCAGGGTGGAATTCACCCCTCCACTTT. It codes for CASSYSEPGWNSPLHF.

This clone has a single count. This chain joins TRBV19 and TRBJ1-1; no clear D. The germline CDR1 and CDR2 sequences are LNHDA and SQIVND (reference sequence). V dropped 6 bases and J dropped 1 base, with 15 bases sitting between them. The CDR3 is 15 residues long. The CDR3 reads CASSRIRGKNTEAFF. Here the CDR3 DNA reads TGTGCCAGTAGCCGTATTCGCGGGAAGAACACTGAAGCTTTCTTT. Full variable domain (rest looked up from reference TRBV19 and TRBJ1-1): DGGITQSPKYLFRKEGQNVTLSCEQNLNHDAMYWYRQDPGQGLRLIYYSQIVNDFQKGDIAEGYSVSREKKESFPLTVTSAQKNPTAFYLCASSRIRGKNTEAFFGQGTRLTVV.

The chain is built from TRBV6-6 and TRBJ2-1, with 7 bases identical to TRBD1. This CDR3 is built from 15 residues. J lost 0 bases, V lost 5 bases, and 4 bases had no gene match. The germline V gene encodes CDR1 MNHNY and CDR2 SVGAGI (reference sequence). CDR3 bases: TGTGCCAGCAGTCCCGACAGGGTCTCCTACAATGAGCAGTTCTTC. Encoded protein: CASSPDRVSYNEQFF.

This chain's CDR3 is CASSFETGNTIYF. The CDR3, as DNA: TGTGCCAGCAGCTTCGAGACAGGGAACACCATATATTTT. The V call is TRBV7-2, the J call TRBJ1-3; 7 bases line up with TRBD1. V gave up 3 bases and J gave up 7 bases; unmatched junction bases: 3. Per germline, CDR1 SGHTA and CDR2 FQGNSA. The CDR3 covers 13 residues.

The chain has TRBV6-6 and TRBJ2-5, with 7 nucleotides matching TRBD2. The CDR3 contains 15 residues. With V trimmed by 0 bases and J by 4 bases, 5 bases remained unmatched. In germline, CDR1 is MNHNY, CDR2 SVGAGI (reference sequence). In DNA form, the CDR3 reads TGTGCCAGCAGTTACTCGGCTGGGGGGGGAGAGACCCAGTACTTC. Its protein is CASSYSAGGGETQYF.